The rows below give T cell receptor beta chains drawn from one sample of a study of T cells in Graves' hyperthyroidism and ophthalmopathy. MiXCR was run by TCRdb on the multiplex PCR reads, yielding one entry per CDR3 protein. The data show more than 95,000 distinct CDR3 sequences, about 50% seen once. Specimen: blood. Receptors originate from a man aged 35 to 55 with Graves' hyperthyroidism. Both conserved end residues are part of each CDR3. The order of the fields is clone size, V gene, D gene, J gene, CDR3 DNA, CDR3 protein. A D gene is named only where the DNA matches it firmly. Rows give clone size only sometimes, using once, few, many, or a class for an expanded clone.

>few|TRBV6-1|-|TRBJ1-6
TGTGCCAGCAGTGAAATCCCGCAGGGGAGCTCCTATAATTCACCCCTCCACTTT
CASSEIPQGSSYNSPLHF
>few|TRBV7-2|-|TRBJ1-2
TGTGCCAGCAGCCTACCGACAGGATTCAATGGCTACACCTTC
CASSLPTGFNGYTF
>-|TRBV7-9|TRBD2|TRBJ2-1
TGTGCCAGCAGCCCGCCGGGACTAGCGGGAGCTGAGCAGTTCTTC
CASSPPGLAGAEQFF
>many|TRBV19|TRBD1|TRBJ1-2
TGTGCCAGTAGTACGGGACAGATTAACTATGGCTACACCTTC
CASSTGQINYGYTF
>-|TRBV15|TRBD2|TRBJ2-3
TGTGCCACCGAAGATAGCGGGAGGGCCTCGTCAGGGACAGATACGCAGTATTTT
CATEDSGRASSGTDTQYF
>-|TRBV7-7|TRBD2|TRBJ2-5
TGTGCTAGCAGCTTAAACCCCCCGACTAGCGGGGCCAGGGAGACCCAGTACTTC
CASSLNPPTSGARETQYF
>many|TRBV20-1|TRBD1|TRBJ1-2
TGCAGTGCTGGGACTGGGACAGCTAACTATGGCTACACCTTC
CSAGTGTANYGYTF
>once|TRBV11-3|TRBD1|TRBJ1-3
TGTGCCAGCAGCCTACAGGGGGCGCGAGGAAACACCATATATTTT
CASSLQGARGNTIYF
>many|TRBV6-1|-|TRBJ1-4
TGTGCCAGCAGGGGTAATGAAAAACTGTTTTTT
CASRGNEKLFF
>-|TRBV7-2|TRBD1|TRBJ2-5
TGTGCCAGCAGCGTGGACAGGGGGCGAGAGACCCAGTACTTC
CASSVDRGRETQYF
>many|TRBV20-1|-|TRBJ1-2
TGCAGTGCTAGAGTTTCGACGGCAGCTGAGGGCTACACCTTC
CSARVSTAAEGYTF
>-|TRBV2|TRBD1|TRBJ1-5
TGTGCCAGCAGGGGGACAGGGGTCGGTCAGCCCCAGCATTTT
CASRGTGVGQPQHF
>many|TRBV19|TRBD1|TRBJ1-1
TGTGCCAGTACCCGGCGACAGGGTATGATCCGCACTGAAGCTTTCTTT
CASTRRQGMIRTEAFF
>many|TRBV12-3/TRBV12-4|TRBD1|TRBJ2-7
TGTGCCAGCAGGGGACAGACCCTATCCTACGAGCAGTACTTC
CASRGQTLSYEQYF
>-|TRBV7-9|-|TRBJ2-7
TGTGCCAGCAGCTTAATCGGGGTCGAGCAGTACTTC
CASSLIGVEQYF
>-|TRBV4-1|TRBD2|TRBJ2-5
TGCGCCAGCAGGGCTAGCGGAGAGGAGACCCAGTACTTC
CASRASGEETQYF
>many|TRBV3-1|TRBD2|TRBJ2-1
TGTGCCAGCAGCCTTACTAGCGCCAATGAGCAGTTCTTC
CASSLTSANEQFF
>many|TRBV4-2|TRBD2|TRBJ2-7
TGTGCCAGCAGCCAAGTGTCTAGCGGAACCTACGAGCAGTACTTC
CASSQVSSGTYEQYF
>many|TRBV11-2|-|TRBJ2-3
TGTGCCAGCAGCTTTCGAAGAACAGATACGCAGTATTTT
CASSFRRTDTQYF
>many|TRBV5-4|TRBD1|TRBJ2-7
TGTGCCAGCAGCGCCGGGACAGGGGGCATTTACGAGCAGTACTTC
CASSAGTGGIYEQYF
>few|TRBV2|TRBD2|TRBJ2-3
TGTGCCAGCTCACCACCTAAAGCGGGGGGCACAGATACGCAGTATTTT
CASSPPKAGGTDTQYF
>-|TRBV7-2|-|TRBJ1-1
TGTGCCAGCAGCCAAAGGGGAGGGACACGGACTTTCTTT
CASSQRGGTRTFF
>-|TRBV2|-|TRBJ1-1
TGTGCCAGCAGTGAAGGTGTCAGCTTGAGGGGCTACTTTGAAGCTTTCTTT
CASSEGVSLRGYFEAFF
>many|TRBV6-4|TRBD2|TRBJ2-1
TGTGCCAGCAGTGAGGATAGCGGGAGTTACAATGAGCAGTTCTTC
CASSEDSGSYNEQFF
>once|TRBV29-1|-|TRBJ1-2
TGCAGCGCGACGACAGACGTAGGTCGTGTATGGACTGGAAACACCTTC
CSATTDVGRVWTGNTF
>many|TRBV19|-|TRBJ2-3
TGTGCCAGTAGTGACCGGCTTGGGAGCACAGATACGCAGTATTTT
CASSDRLGSTDTQYF
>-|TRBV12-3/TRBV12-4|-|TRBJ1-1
TGTGCCAGCCAAGAGGCAGGGAGGACTGAAGCTTTCTTT
CASQEAGRTEAFF
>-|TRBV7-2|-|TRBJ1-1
TGTGCCAGCAGCCCGAGGGGGGGGGTGGGCACTGAAGCTTTCTTT
CASSPRGGVGTEAFF
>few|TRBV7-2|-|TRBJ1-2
TGTGCCAGCAGTTCCTCGGGCGGGGGGGCCTATGGCTACACCTTC
CASSSSGGGAYGYTF